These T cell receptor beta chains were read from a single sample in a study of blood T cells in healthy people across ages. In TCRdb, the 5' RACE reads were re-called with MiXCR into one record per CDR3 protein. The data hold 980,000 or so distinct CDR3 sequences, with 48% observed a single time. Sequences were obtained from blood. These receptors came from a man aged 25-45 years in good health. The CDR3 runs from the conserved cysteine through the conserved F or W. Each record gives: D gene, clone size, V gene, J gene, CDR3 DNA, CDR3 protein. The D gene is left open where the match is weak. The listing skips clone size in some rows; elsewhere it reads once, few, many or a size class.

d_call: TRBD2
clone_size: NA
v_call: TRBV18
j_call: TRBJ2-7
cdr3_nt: TGTGCCAGCTCACCTTCGGGCGGGGGACACGAGCAGTACTTC
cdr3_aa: CASSPSGGGHEQYF

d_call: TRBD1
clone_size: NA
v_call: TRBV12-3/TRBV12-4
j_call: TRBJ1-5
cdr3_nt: TGTGCCAGCAGCCCCCGACAGGGTCGGGGCAATCAGCCCCAGCATTTT
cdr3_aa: CASSPRQGRGNQPQHF

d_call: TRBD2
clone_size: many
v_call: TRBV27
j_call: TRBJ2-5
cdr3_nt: TGTGCCAGCAGTCTGATTGGACTAGCGCAAGAGACCCAGTACTTC
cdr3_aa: CASSLIGLAQETQYF

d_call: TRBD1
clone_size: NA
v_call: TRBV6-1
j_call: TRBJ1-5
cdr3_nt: TGTGCCAGCAGAAGTGACAGGGGCCTCCATCAGCCCCAGCATTTT
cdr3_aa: CASRSDRGLHQPQHF

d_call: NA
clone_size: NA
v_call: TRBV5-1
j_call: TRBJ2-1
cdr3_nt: TGCGCCAGCAGTGGGGGAGCTGACCTCGGGAATGAGCAGTTCTTC
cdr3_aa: CASSGGADLGNEQFF

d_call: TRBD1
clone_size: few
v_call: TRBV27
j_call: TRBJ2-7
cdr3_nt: TGTGCCAGCAGTTCAATCGGGACAGGGCAACGCGAGCAGTACTTC
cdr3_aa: CASSSIGTGQREQYF

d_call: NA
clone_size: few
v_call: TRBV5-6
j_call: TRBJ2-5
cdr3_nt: TGTGCCAGCAGCGTTGACATGTACCAAGAGACCCAGTACTTC
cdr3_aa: CASSVDMYQETQYF

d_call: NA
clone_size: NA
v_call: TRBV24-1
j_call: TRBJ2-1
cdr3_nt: TGTGCCACCAGTGATTCCGGGGCCACGACGGGCAATGAGCAGTTCTTC
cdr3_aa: CATSDSGATTGNEQFF

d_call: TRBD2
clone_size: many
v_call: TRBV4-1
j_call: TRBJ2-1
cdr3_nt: TGCGCCAGCAGCCAAGGCTTGCCTCCGGGACTAGCGGACAATGAGCAGTTCTTC
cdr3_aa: CASSQGLPPGLADNEQFF

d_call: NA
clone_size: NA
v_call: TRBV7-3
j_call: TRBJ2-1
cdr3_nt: TGTGCCAGCAGCTTAACGGAAGGGTCTGGAAGGTCCTACAATGAGCAGTTCTTC
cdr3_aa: CASSLTEGSGRSYNEQFF

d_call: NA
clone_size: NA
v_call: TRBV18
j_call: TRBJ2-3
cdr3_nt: TGTGCCAGCTCACCCTTCAGGGGAGATACGCAGTATTTT
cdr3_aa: CASSPFRGDTQYF

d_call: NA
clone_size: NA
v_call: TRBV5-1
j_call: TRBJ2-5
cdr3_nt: TGCGCCAGCAAGGAGGGCAGCCTCTCAGAGACCCAGTACTTC
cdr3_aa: CASKEGSLSETQYF

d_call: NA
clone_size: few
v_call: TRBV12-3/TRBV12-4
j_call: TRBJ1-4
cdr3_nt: TGTGCCAGCAGTTTAACCCGTCGGGGGAGGCTTAATGAAAAACTGTTTTTT
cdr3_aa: CASSLTRRGRLNEKLFF

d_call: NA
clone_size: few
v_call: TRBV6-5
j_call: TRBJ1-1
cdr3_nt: TGTGCCAGCAGTTATCTTGGGGGTCTCATGAACACTGAAGCTTTCTTT
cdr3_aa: CASSYLGGLMNTEAFF

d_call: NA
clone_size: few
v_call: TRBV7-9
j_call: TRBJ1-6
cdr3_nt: TGTGCCAGCAGCCCTTTAGATTCCAGGGAATGGAATTCACCCCTCCACTTT
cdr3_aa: CASSPLDSREWNSPLHF

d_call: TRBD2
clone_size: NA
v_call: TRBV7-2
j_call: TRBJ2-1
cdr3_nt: TGTGCCAGCAGCTTAGGGTGGACTAGCTTCAATGAGCAGTTCTTC
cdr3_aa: CASSLGWTSFNEQFF

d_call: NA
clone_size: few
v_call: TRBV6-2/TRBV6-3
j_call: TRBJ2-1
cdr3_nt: TGTGCCAGCAGTTACTCCGGGACTGACGCCTACAATGAGCAGTTCTTC
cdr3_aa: CASSYSGTDAYNEQFF

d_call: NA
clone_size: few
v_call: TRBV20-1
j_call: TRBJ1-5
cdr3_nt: TGCAGTGCTAGAGGTTTGGCCCCCAGGAGCAATCAGCCCCAGCATTTT
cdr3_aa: CSARGLAPRSNQPQHF

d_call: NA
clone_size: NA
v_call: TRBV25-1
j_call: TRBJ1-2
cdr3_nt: TGTGCCAGCAGTCCCAGGTCTAACTATGGCTACACCTTC
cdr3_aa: CASSPRSNYGYTF

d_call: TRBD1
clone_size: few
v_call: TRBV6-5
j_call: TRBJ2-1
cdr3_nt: TGTGCCAGCAGCCCCGACAGGGGCCGGGGAAATGAGCAGTTCTTC
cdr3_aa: CASSPDRGRGNEQFF

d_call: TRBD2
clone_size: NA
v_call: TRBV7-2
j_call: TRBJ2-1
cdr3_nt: TGTGCCAGCAGCGTGGGACTAGCGGGGGGCCCCGCGTACAATGAGCAGTTCTTC
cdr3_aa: CASSVGLAGGPAYNEQFF

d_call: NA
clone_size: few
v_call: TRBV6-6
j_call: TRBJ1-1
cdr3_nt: TGTGCCAGCAGTTACGACAGGAACACTGAAGCTTTCTTT
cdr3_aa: CASSYDRNTEAFF

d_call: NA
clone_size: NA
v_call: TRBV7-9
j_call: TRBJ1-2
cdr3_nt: TGTGCCAGCAGCTTATCCTCAGGGCACTATGGCTACACCTTC
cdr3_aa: CASSLSSGHYGYTF

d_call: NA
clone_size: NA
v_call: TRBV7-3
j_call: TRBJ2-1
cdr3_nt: TGTGCCAGCAGCTTTTCCCGCGGGGTAAACAATGAGCAGTTCTTC
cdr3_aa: CASSFSRGVNNEQFF

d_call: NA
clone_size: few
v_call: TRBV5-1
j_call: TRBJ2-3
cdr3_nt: TGCGCCAGCAGCCACCTCTCTGTTGGGATAGATACGCAGTATTTT
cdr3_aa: CASSHLSVGIDTQYF

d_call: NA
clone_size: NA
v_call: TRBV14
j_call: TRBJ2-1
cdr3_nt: TGTGCCAGCAGCCAGACCGAGGGTAGGCAGAATGAGCAGTTCTTC
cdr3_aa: CASSQTEGRQNEQFF

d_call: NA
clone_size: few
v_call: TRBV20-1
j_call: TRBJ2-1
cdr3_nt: TGCAGTGCTGGCACCGACAGGAGCTCCTACAATGAGCAGTTCTTC
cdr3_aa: CSAGTDRSSYNEQFF

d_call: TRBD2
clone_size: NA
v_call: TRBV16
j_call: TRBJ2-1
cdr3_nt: TGTGCCAGCAGCCTCCTTGTTGGGGGGGTGCCCGATAAGCAGTTCTTC
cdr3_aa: CASSLLVGGVPDKQFF

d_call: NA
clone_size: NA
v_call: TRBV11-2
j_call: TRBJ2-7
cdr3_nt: TGTGCCAGCAGCTTAGAATATGGTAACGAGCAGTACTTC
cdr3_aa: CASSLEYGNEQYF

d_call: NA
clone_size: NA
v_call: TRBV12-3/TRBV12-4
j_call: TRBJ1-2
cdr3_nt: TGTGCCAGCAACCGACAAGGGTCCCCTAACTATGGCTACACCTTC
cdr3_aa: CASNRQGSPNYGYTF

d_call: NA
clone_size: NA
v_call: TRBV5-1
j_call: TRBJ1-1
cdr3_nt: TGCGCCAGCAGTGTCGGAGAGATTGGCACTGAAGCTTTCTTT
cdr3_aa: CASSVGEIGTEAFF

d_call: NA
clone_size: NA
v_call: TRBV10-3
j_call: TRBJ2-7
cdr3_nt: TGTGCCATCAGTAAAATCGGGATAGACTCCTACGAGCAGTACTTC
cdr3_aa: CAISKIGIDSYEQYF

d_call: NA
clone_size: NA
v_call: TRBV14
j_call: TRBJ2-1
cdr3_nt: TGTGCCAGCAGCCAAACTTGGACGGCCTACAATGAGCAGTTCTTC
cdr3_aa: CASSQTWTAYNEQFF

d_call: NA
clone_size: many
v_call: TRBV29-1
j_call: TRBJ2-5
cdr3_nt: TGCAGCGTTGACGTATCCCATGGGGAGACCCAGTACTTC
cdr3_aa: CSVDVSHGETQYF

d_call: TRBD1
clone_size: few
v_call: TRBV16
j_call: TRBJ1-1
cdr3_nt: TGTGCCAGCAGCCCTGGGACAGGGTTGAACACTGAAGCTTTCTTT
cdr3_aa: CASSPGTGLNTEAFF

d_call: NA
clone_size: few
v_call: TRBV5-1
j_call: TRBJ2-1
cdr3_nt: TGCGCCAGCGCTTCCAGCTCCTACAATGAGCAGTTCTTC
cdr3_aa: CASASSSYNEQFF

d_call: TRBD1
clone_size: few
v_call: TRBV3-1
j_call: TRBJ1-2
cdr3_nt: TGTGCCAGCAGCCAAGATTATCCCCGGACAGGGGTAATCTATGGCTACACCTTC
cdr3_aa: CASSQDYPRTGVIYGYTF

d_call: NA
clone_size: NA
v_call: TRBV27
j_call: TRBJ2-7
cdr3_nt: TGTGCCAGCACGGGGGGAGGGGGAAACGCGCAGTACTTC
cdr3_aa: CASTGGGGNAQYF